This T cell receptor beta chain originates from a study of PD-1 blockade in mismatch repair-deficient tumors. Across the study: Patients had approximately 12 mismatch repair-deficient cancer types and were previously treated and progressing.

The CDR3 length is 14 residues. Per germline, CDR1 KGHSH and CDR2 LQKENI. V lost 3 bases and J lost 1, with 9 bases in between. All patients were mismatch repair deficient, assessed by either PCR or immunohistochemistry. TCR sequencing covered a few patients who responded to pembrolizumab. Here immunoSEQ multiplex PCR was the method, and the copy in TCRdb shows in-frame clones only, minus some. The sample consists of 60,000 to 75,000 clones, about 91% of them appearing once. The chain joins TRBV18 to TRBJ2-5; D remains unclear. The sample here was peripheral blood, taken 52 weeks after starting pembrolizumab. The source is an adult with mismatch repair-deficient cancer. The CDR3 DNA sequence: TGTGCCAGCTCACCGCCGTTGGCCCAAGAGACCCAGTACTTC. Translation gives CASSPPLAQETQYF.